A selection of T cell receptor beta chains follows, all from one sample in a study of T cell changes during pregnancy in multiple sclerosis. Profiled with immunoSEQ multiplex PCR; TCRdb holds only in-frame clones, not every one. The sample has approximately 100,000 clones; around 93% are singletons. Material: peripheral blood, obtained in the third trimester of pregnancy. These receptors were obtained from a female donor with multiple sclerosis, enrolled in a pregnancy study. Both conserved end residues are part of each CDR3.

v_call cdr3_aa
TRBV5-4 CASSSYRGPLDGYTF
TRBV30 CAYLDRATNEKLFF
TRBV6-1 CASAKGLADSYEQYF
TRBV15 CATRKGLDGELFF
TRBV7-9 CASTLARETQYF
TRBV27 CASSLKGRRETQYF
TRBV6-5 CASSPGTANTEAFF
TRBV4-1 CASSQELHRDYEQYF
TRBV9 CASSPSGGLAGGPGTDTQYF
TRBV7-9 CASRTPGWSSLSTDTQYF
TRBV18 CASSPRTSVVYEQYF
TRBV5-1 CASSLAGSSYEQYF
TRBV7-2 CASSLLGTSRYEQYF
TRBV5-1 CASSLEGMETQYF
TRBV7-2 CASSLDPLAGEVGLETQYF
TRBV15 CATQRDLAVSQETQYF
TRBV29-1 CSVVQDRYEQYF
TRBV4-2 CASSPNRHTNYGYTF
TRBV19 CASSIAGGSTDTQYF
TRBV19 CASTGQGAVYTEAFF
TRBV30 CAWSVRRDYNEKLFF
TRBV28 CASSQHATGFEKLFF
TRBV9 CASSAARGAPSYEQYF
TRBV15 CATRPQGWETQYF